A selection of T cell receptor beta chains follows, all from one sample in a study of blood T cell repertoires in COVID-19. Clones were sequenced by immunoSEQ multiplex PCR, and TCRdb holds only the in-frame ones, with some missing. Counted here are over 150,000 clones, approximately 84% occurring once; the ten biggest clones make up approximately 6.5%. Sequencing was done on a sample of PBMCs or T cells enriched from blood (not recorded which). The receptors stem from a woman between 45 and 65 years old who had recovered from COVID-19. Both conserved end residues are part of each CDR3. A D gene is named only where the DNA matches it firmly. Size is stated for part of the rows, as once, few or many counts, or as a class when the clone is expanded.

DNA | CDR3 | D | size | J | V
TGTGCCAGCAGCAGGGGGGCGGAAAAACTGTTTTTT | CASSRGAEKLFF | TRBD1 | once | TRBJ1-4 | TRBV6-6
TGCAGCGTTGACAGGGGGCTCGGAGGCTACACCTTC | CSVDRGLGGYTF | TRBD1 | NA | TRBJ1-2 | TRBV29-1
TGTGCCAGCAGCAGGGTGAACACTGAAGCTTTCTTT | CASSRVNTEAFF | NA | NA | TRBJ1-1 | TRBV28
TGTGCCAGCAGGACAGGGATGGGCTCTGGAAACACCATATATTTT | CASRTGMGSGNTIYF | TRBD1 | NA | TRBJ1-3 | TRBV2
TGTGCCAGCAGTCACCAAGCGGGAGATACGCAGTATTTT | CASSHQAGDTQYF | NA | once | TRBJ2-3 | TRBV27
TGTGCCAGCAGCTTGGGGGGGCTTGGGTCCTACGAGCAGTACTTC | CASSLGGLGSYEQYF | NA | NA | TRBJ2-7 | TRBV5-4
TGTGCCATCAGTGACCCTAGCGCCGCGGGAGATACGCAGTATTTT | CAISDPSAAGDTQYF | NA | NA | TRBJ2-3 | TRBV10-3
TGTGCCAGCAGCCTCCCCTTCCTAGAACCGTACAATGAGCAGTTCTTC | CASSLPFLEPYNEQFF | NA | NA | TRBJ2-1 | TRBV7-2
TGTGCCAGCAGCTTAACTCCGGTTTCACCCCTCCACTTT | CASSLTPVSPLHF | NA | NA | TRBJ1-6 | TRBV7-2
TGTGCCAGTAGTATAGATCTATCGGGAGGGAGCACAGATACGCAGTATTTT | CASSIDLSGGSTDTQYF | TRBD2 | NA | TRBJ2-3 | TRBV19
TGTGCCAGCTCACCGAGCGGTGAAGCTTTCTTT | CASSPSGEAFF | NA | NA | TRBJ1-1 | TRBV18
TGCGCCAGCAGAGAGGAAGACAGATCGGGCACCATATATTTT | CASREEDRSGTIYF | NA | NA | TRBJ1-3 | TRBV5-1
TGTGCCAGCACCGTGGGGCTAGCGGGAGACTACGAGCAGTACTTC | CASTVGLAGDYEQYF | TRBD2 | NA | TRBJ2-7 | TRBV7-8
TGTGCCAGCAGTGAATATTGGCATTCACCCCTCCACTTT | CASSEYWHSPLHF | NA | once | TRBJ1-6 | TRBV25-1
TGTGCCAGCTCACAGGACATTAATTGGGACGAGCAGTACTTC | CASSQDINWDEQYF | NA | NA | TRBJ2-7 | TRBV18
TGTGCCAGCACCGGGACTCAGAGGGGCGAGCAGTACTTC | CASTGTQRGEQYF | NA | NA | TRBJ2-7 | TRBV7-9
TGTGCCAGCAGTTCACCCGGGACCTCGGGCGGGAAGGGGCCCCAGCATTTT | CASSSPGTSGGKGPQHF | NA | NA | TRBJ1-5 | TRBV28
TGTGCCAGCAGCTTAAGGACAGGGAGCTCCTACAATGAGCAGTTCTTC | CASSLRTGSSYNEQFF | TRBD1 | few | TRBJ2-1 | TRBV7-9
TGCGCCAGCAGCCAGATGACAGGGGGAAATACTGAAGCTTTCTTT | CASSQMTGGNTEAFF | TRBD1 | NA | TRBJ1-1 | TRBV4-1
TGCGCCAGCAGCATCGGTCCGGGAGGGCCCTTCAATGAGCAGTTCTTC | CASSIGPGGPFNEQFF | TRBD2 | NA | TRBJ2-1 | TRBV4-1
TGTGCCAGCAGACCAGGAAGCTCCTACGAGCAGTACTTC | CASRPGSSYEQYF | NA | NA | TRBJ2-7 | TRBV27
TGTGCCAGCAGCTTAGCCGGGACAGAGGAGCAGTTCTTC | CASSLAGTEEQFF | TRBD1 | NA | TRBJ2-1 | TRBV7-9
TGCGCCAGCAGCTTGCAGGACAGCCTGAGGGAGACCCAGTACTTC | CASSLQDSLRETQYF | NA | NA | TRBJ2-5 | TRBV5-1
TGCGCCAGCAGCTTGGACTCGTCCTACAATGAGCAGTTCTTC | CASSLDSSYNEQFF | NA | NA | TRBJ2-1 | TRBV5-1
TGTTTATCAGGGCATCTGACCGGGGAGCTGTTTTTT | CLSGHLTGELFF | NA | NA | TRBJ2-2 | TRBV7-2
TGTGCCTGGAAGGGGGGGAACTCTGGAAACACCATATATTTT | CAWKGGNSGNTIYF | NA | once | TRBJ1-3 | TRBV30
TGTGCCAGCAGTGAAATGAATAGGCGGCTTGCAACTAATGAAAAACTGTTTTTT | CASSEMNRRLATNEKLFF | NA | NA | TRBJ1-4 | TRBV2
TGTGCCAGCAGCTTAGCGGGGGGGTACCAAGAGACCCAGTACTTC | CASSLAGGYQETQYF | TRBD2 | NA | TRBJ2-5 | TRBV5-4
TGTGCCAGCAGGACAGGGGCCTCCTACGAGCAGTACTTC | CASRTGASYEQYF | TRBD1 | NA | TRBJ2-7 | TRBV6-5
TGTGCCACTTCCACCGGGGAGCTGTTTTTT | CATSTGELFF | NA | few | TRBJ2-2 | TRBV28
TGTGCCAGCAGCTCGGACAGACTTAACTATGGCTACACCTTC | CASSSDRLNYGYTF | NA | NA | TRBJ1-2 | TRBV7-2
TGTGCCAGCAGTGACGGACCGGGACTAGCGGGCGGCTACGAGCAGTACTTC | CASSDGPGLAGGYEQYF | TRBD2 | NA | TRBJ2-7 | TRBV28
TGTGCCAGCAGTGAATTCACGGTGAACACTGAAGCTTTCTTT | CASSEFTVNTEAFF | NA | NA | TRBJ1-1 | TRBV6-1
TGTGCCAGCAGTTACGCTAGCGGAAGGTCGGCCAATGAGCAGTTCTTC | CASSYASGRSANEQFF | TRBD2 | NA | TRBJ2-1 | TRBV6-2/TRBV6-3
TGCGCCAGCAGCTTGAGTTCAGGGAACTCCTACAATGAGCAGTTCTTC | CASSLSSGNSYNEQFF | NA | once | TRBJ2-1 | TRBV5-1
TGTGCCAGCAGTGAAGCGTTTCAACAGGGGTATGGCTACACCTTC | CASSEAFQQGYGYTF | TRBD1 | NA | TRBJ1-2 | TRBV6-1
TGTGCCAGTAGTATAGTTGCAGGGGGAGACACTGAAGCTTTCTTT | CASSIVAGGDTEAFF | TRBD1 | NA | TRBJ1-1 | TRBV19
TGCGCCAGCAGGATAACAGGGGATGGGTTTGGGGCTTTCTTT | CASRITGDGFGAFF | TRBD1 | NA | TRBJ1-1 | TRBV5-1
TGTGCCAGTAGTATAGATATAGCGGGTAGTACAGATACGCAGTATTTT | CASSIDIAGSTDTQYF | TRBD2 | NA | TRBJ2-3 | TRBV19
TGTGCCAGCAGCACTAGCGGGAGGGCCGTAGATACGCAGTATTTT | CASSTSGRAVDTQYF | TRBD2 | NA | TRBJ2-3 | TRBV27
TGTGCCAGCAGCCAAGATGCGGCAACTAATGAAAAACTGTTTTTT | CASSQDAATNEKLFF | NA | NA | TRBJ1-4 | TRBV4-2
TGTGCCAGCAGCCCGTCGACTAGCGGGATTGCAGATACGCAGTATTTT | CASSPSTSGIADTQYF | TRBD2 | NA | TRBJ2-3 | TRBV11-3
TGTGCCAGCAGCCGACAGGAGGGCAGTAATGAGCAGTTCTTC | CASSRQEGSNEQFF | NA | NA | TRBJ2-1 | TRBV7-8
TGCGCCAGCAGCTTGGAGGGGGCTGCGGGTCAGCCCCAGCATTTT | CASSLEGAAGQPQHF | TRBD1 | NA | TRBJ1-5 | TRBV5-1
TGTGCCACCAGCGAAGAGACAGGGGGGCCGTACACTGAAGCTTTCTTT | CATSEETGGPYTEAFF | TRBD1 | NA | TRBJ1-1 | TRBV15